These T cell receptor beta chains were read from a single sample in a study of STAT5B mutations in CD4+ large granular lymphocyte leukemia. This table comes from immunoSEQ multiplex PCR, and its TCRdb copy is limited to in-frame clones, with some not included. The sample carries 30,000 to 40,000 clones, over 65% recorded once. The sequencing input was CD4+ T cells from blood buffy coats. These receptors were obtained from a human donor in good health. Both conserved end residues are part of each CDR3. Each record gives: clone size, D gene, J gene, V gene, CDR3 protein, CDR3 DNA. A D gene is named only where the DNA matches it firmly. A row's size may be missing; if present it is once, few, many or a size class.

few . TRBJ1-1 TRBV6-5 CASSSRGVGTEAFF TGTGCCAGCAGTTCCCGGGGGGTAGGGACTGAAGCTTTCTTT
. TRBD2 TRBJ2-1 TRBV6-6 CASRTRLADSYNEQFF TGTGCCAGCAGGACCAGACTAGCGGACTCCTACAATGAGCAGTTCTTC
. . TRBJ1-3 TRBV19 CASSSQAAGNTIYF TGTGCCAGTAGTAGCCAGGCAGCTGGAAACACCATATATTTT
. . TRBJ1-6 TRBV4-3 CASSQGPGIGNSPLHF TGCGCCAGCAGCCAAGGACCAGGGATCGGTAATTCACCCCTCCACTTT
. TRBD1 TRBJ1-3 TRBV6-5 CASSYSIQGAGNTIYF TGTGCCAGCAGTTACTCGATCCAGGGGGCGGGAAACACCATATATTTT
. . TRBJ1-1 TRBV29-1 CSVVGGDWNTEAFF TGCAGCGTTGTGGGGGGGGACTGGAACACTGAAGCTTTCTTT
few . TRBJ1-2 TRBV6-5 CASSNGRIYGYTF TGTGCCAGCAGCAACGGACGGATCTATGGCTACACCTTC
. . TRBJ2-7 TRBV18 CASSPPIGRPVERQYF TGTGCCAGCTCACCACCGATCGGCCGGCCCGTAGAAAGACAGTACTTC
. TRBD1 TRBJ1-2 TRBV27 CASRRPGTGNGYTF TGTGCCAGCAGACGACCGGGGACAGGAAATGGCTACACCTTC
. . TRBJ2-3 TRBV25-1 CASSPPGGADTQYF TGTGCCAGCAGTCCTCCCGGTGGGGCAGATACGCAGTATTTT
. . TRBJ2-7 TRBV19 CASSYNRVGEQYF TGTGCCAGTAGTTACAACAGAGTAGGGGAGCAGTACTTC
. . TRBJ1-2 TRBV6-5 CASSWGGFRYGYTF TGTGCCAGCAGTTGGGGCGGATTCCGCTATGGCTACACCTTC
. . TRBJ1-4 TRBV30 CASGITGLKKLFF TGTGCCTCAGGAATTACAGGGCTGAAAAAACTGTTTTTT
. . TRBJ1-2 TRBV7-2 CASSLLGVGGRWVGYTF TGTGCCAGCAGCTTATTAGGGGTGGGGGGTCGATGGGTTGGCTACACCTTC
. TRBD1 TRBJ2-5 TRBV25-1 CASSRQGLLETQYF TGTGCCAGCAGCCGACAGGGTTTATTGGAGACCCAGTACTTC
. TRBD1 TRBJ1-3 TRBV5-5 CASSPGQAGNTIYF TGTGCCAGCAGCCCCGGACAGGCTGGAAACACCATATATTTT
. . TRBJ2-2 TRBV7-7 CASSRGSNTGELFF TGTGCCAGCAGCCGGGGGTCGAACACCGGGGAGCTGTTTTTT
. TRBD2 TRBJ2-4 TRBV19 CASSTAGLAKNIQYF TGTGCCAGTAGCACAGCGGGGCTAGCCAAAAACATTCAGTACTTC
few . TRBJ1-1 TRBV30 CAWNEGIGEAFF TGTGCCTGGAACGAGGGTATAGGTGAAGCTTTCTTT
few . TRBJ1-1 TRBV4-2 CASSQDLRAAEAFF TGTGCCAGCAGCCAAGATCTAAGGGCAGCTGAAGCTTTCTTT
. . TRBJ1-4 TRBV7-6 CASSLAGGGEKLFF TGTGCCAGCAGCTTAGCGGGGGGCGGTGAAAAACTGTTTTTT
. . TRBJ2-7 TRBV6-5 CASTSPGAEHEQYF TGTGCCAGCACCAGCCCGGGGGCAGAACACGAGCAGTACTTC
few TRBD1 TRBJ1-1 TRBV7-8 CASSPGQGFSEAFF TGTGCCAGCAGCCCGGGACAGGGATTCTCTGAAGCTTTCTTT
. TRBD1 TRBJ2-2 TRBV5-1 CASSPSTGGSGELFF TGCGCCAGCAGCCCCTCCACAGGGGGAAGCGGGGAGCTGTTTTTT
. . TRBJ1-4 TRBV6-1 CASHSVVNEKLFF TGTGCCAGCCATTCAGTCGTTAATGAAAAACTGTTTTTT
. . TRBJ1-4 TRBV6-1 CASTGAGEKLFF TGTGCCAGCACCGGGGCTGGTGAAAAACTGTTTTTT
few . TRBJ1-1 TRBV7-9 CASSSRLNFHTEAFF TGTGCCAGCAGCTCCCGTCTTAACTTTCACACTGAAGCTTTCTTT
. . TRBJ2-2 TRBV18 CASSPVGTLTGELFF TGTGCCAGCTCACCTGTCGGGACCCTCACCGGGGAGCTGTTTTTT
. . TRBJ2-1 TRBV15 CATSRVRGIRNEQFF TGTGCCACCAGCAGAGTCAGGGGTATACGCAATGAGCAGTTCTTC
few . TRBJ2-7 TRBV27 CAAGGEGEQYF TGTGCCGCCGGGGGTGAGGGCGAGCAGTACTTC
. TRBD2 TRBJ2-4 TRBV6-1 CASSERGGGAGNIQYF TGTGCCAGCAGTGAACGTGGCGGGGGGGCCGGGAACATTCAGTACTTC
. . TRBJ2-5 TRBV12-5 CASGLAGGWETQYF TGTGCTAGTGGTTTGGCGGGCGGGTGGGAGACCCAGTACTTC
few . TRBJ2-7 TRBV18 CASSPQQGYEQYF TGTGCCAGCTCACCACAACAGGGATACGAGCAGTACTTC
. TRBD1 TRBJ2-7 TRBV18 CASSLSRTGGSYEQYF TGTGCCAGCTCACTATCCCGGACAGGGGGCTCCTACGAGCAGTACTTC
. . TRBJ2-1 TRBV6-5 CASSYGGGLHYNEQFF TGTGCCAGCAGTTACGGGGGCGGCCTACACTACAATGAGCAGTTCTTC
. . TRBJ1-5 TRBV7-2 CASSLSVSNQPQHF TGTGCCAGCAGCTTGAGTGTTAGCAATCAGCCCCAGCATTTT
. . TRBJ2-7 TRBV15 CATSRGAGGIYEQYF TGTGCCACCAGCAGAGGAGCCGGGGGCATCTACGAGCAGTACTTC
. . TRBJ2-3 TRBV4-3 CASSPLTPPGDTQYF TGCGCCAGCAGCCCCCTTACCCCGCCTGGAGATACGCAGTATTTT
. . TRBJ1-2 TRBV4-2 CASSPPRGSGYTF TGTGCCAGCAGCCCACCGCGGGGCAGCGGCTACACCTTC
. . TRBJ2-5 TRBV7-7 CASSPRSGRQETQYF TGTGCTAGCAGCCCCAGATCGGGCAGACAAGAGACCCAGTACTTC
. . TRBJ1-1 TRBV7-6 CASSLVADTEAFF TGTGCCAGCAGCTTAGTCGCGGACACTGAAGCTTTCTTT
. TRBD1 TRBJ1-6 TRBV18 CASSPLDRGNSPLHF TGTGCCAGCTCACCATTGGACAGGGGTAATTCACCCCTCCACTTT